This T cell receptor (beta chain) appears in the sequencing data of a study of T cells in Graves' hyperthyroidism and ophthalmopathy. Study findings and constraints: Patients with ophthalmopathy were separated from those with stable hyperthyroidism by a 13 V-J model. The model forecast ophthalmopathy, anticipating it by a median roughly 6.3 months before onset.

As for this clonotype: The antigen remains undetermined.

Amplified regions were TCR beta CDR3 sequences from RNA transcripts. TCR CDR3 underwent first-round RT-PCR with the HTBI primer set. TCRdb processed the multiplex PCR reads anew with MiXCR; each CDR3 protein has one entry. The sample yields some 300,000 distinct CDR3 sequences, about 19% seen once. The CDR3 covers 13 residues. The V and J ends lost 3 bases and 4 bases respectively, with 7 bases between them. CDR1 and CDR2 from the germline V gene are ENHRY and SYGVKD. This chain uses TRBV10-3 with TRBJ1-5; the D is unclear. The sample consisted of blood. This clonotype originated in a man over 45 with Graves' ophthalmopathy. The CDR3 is CAISEVGNQPQHF. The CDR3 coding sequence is TGTGCCATCAGTGAAGTCGGAAATCAGCCCCAGCATTTT.